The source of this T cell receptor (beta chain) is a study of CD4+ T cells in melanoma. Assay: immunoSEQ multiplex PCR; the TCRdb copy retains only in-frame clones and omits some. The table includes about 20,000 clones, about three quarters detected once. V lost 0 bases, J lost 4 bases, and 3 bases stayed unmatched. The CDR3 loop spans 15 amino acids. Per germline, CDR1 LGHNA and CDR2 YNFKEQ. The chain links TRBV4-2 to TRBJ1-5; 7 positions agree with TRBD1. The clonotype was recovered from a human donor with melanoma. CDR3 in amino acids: CASSQERGLNQPQHF. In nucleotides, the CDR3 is TGTGCCAGCAGCCAAGAGAGGGGGCTAAATCAGCCCCAGCATTTT.